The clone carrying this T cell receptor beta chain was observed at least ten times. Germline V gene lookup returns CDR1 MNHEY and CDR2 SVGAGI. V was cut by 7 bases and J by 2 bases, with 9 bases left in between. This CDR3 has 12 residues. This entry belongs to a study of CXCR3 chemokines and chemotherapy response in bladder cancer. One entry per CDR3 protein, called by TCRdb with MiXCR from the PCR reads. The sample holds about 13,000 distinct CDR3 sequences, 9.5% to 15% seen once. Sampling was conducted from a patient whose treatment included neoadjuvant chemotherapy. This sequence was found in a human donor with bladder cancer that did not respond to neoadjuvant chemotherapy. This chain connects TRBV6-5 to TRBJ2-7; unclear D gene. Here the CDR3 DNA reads TGTGCCAGCAAAACCACGGCCTACGAGCAGTACTTC. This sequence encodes CASKTTAYEQYF.